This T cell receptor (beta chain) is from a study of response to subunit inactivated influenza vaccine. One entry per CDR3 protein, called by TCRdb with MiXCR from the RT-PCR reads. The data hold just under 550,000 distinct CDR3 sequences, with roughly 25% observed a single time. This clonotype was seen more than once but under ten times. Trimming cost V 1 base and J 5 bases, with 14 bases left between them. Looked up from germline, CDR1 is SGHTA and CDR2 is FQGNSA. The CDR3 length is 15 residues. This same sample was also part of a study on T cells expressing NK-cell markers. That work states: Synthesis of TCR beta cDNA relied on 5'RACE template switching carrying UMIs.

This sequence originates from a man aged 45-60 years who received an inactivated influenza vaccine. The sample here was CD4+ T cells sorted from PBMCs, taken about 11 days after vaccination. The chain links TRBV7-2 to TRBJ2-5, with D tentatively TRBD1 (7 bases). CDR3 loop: CASSLDAGGWETQYF. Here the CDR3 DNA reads TGTGCCAGCAGCTTAGATGCAGGGGGGTGGGAGACCCAGTACTTC.